This entry describes one T cell receptor (beta chain). Its matching antigen is unknown. This specimen belongs to a study of CD8 T cells in Susac syndrome. Study-level results: Acknowledgment was made by the study that its TCR sequencing and HLA analysis involved a relatively small number of individuals.

The multiple sclerosis controls consisted of treatment-naive patients with relapsing-remitting disease, either stable or active. Negative isolation yielded CD8+ and CD4+ T cells; FACS enriched TEMRA cells. The CDR3 runs 13 residues. The ends were cut back, 5 bases at V and 3 bases at J, with 11 bases in the middle. Germline V gives CDR1 SGHVS, CDR2 FNYEAQ. Roughly 0.45 to 1 ug RNA was reverse transcribed with random hexamers. Multiplex immunoSEQ PCR targeted 54 Vbeta and 13 Jbeta TCR beta segments. TCRdb redid the calling of the immunoSEQ multiplex PCR reads with MiXCR, one entry per CDR3 protein. The data contain tens of thousands of distinct CDR3 sequences, under 96% of them seen just once; the ten biggest clones take up 0.09% to 0.13%.

This TCR was sampled from a human donor with multiple sclerosis. Sequenced input: CD4+ T cells from PBMCs. V is TRBV7-6 and J is TRBJ2-7; D possibly corresponds to TRBD1 (6 bases). CDR3 DNA sequence: TGTGCCAGCAGCCAAACAGGGTTCTACGAGCAGTACTTC. Amino acids: CASSQTGFYEQYF.